A single sample gave rise to the 6 T cell receptor beta chains below, sequenced in a study of cytomegalovirus exposure and HLA in healthy donors. Primers for the PCR totalled 60 Vbeta and 13 Jbeta. Sequencing was performed with immunoSEQ multiplex PCR; in TCRdb, only in-frame clones are kept and a portion is missing. This sample has approximately 81,000 clones, with around 70% found just once. The sample comprised PBMCs. The receptors originated from a woman aged 50 to 60 in good health and CMV-seropositive.

Details on this clone: An end of the junction differs from the germline gene, which may be a read error. The chain carries TRBV11-3 and TRBJ2-1, with D uncertain. The CDR3 has 13 residues. From germline, CDR1 is SGHNT and CDR2 YENEEA. The CDR3 is CASSPGTLLLRVF. CDR3 bases: TGTGCCAGCAGCCCCGGTACTCTCCTCTTACGGGTCTTC.

This clone showed up just a few times. This chain uses TRBV7-9 with TRBJ2-1; 9 nucleotides agree with TRBD2. There are 15 residues in the CDR3. The V segment lost 3 bases and the J segment 4 bases; nucleotides outside the gene matches: 4. From germline, CDR1 is SEHNR and CDR2 FQNEAQ (reference sequence). CDR3 amino acids: CASSFLAGVYNEQFF. The CDR3 coding sequence is TGTGCCAGCAGCTTCTTAGCGGGAGTGTACAATGAGCAGTTCTTC.

V is TRBV10-1 and J is TRBJ2-3, with D possibly being TRBD1 (6 bases). V was clipped by 6 bases and J by 4 bases, with 17 bases between them. This CDR3 has 15 residues. CDR1 and CDR2 (germline): WNHNN, SYGVQD (reference sequence). The chain's CDR3 is CASSTGTPGADTQYF. In DNA, the CDR3 is TGCGCCAGCAGCACCGGGACCCCAGGGGCAGATACGCAGTATTTT.

The rearrangement uses TRBV9 and TRBJ2-7, with 10 bases fitting TRBD2. With V trimmed by 0 bases and J by 4 bases, 4 bases remained unmatched. The germline V gene encodes CDR1 SGDLS and CDR2 YYNGEE. The length of the CDR3 is 15 residues. Here the CDR3 reads CASSVEASGSYEQYF. CDR3 coding DNA: TGTGCCAGCAGCGTAGAGGCTAGCGGGAGTTACGAGCAGTACTTC.

The gene calls are TRBV7-6 and TRBJ2-1; 9 nucleotides match TRBD1. The V and J ends lost 0 bases and 5 bases, in that order; junction bases with no gene match: 8. Germline V lookup: CDR1 SGHVS, CDR2 FNYEAQ. The CDR3 is 17 amino acids. The CDR3 spells CASSLAITGGSDNEQFF. The DNA for the CDR3 is TGTGCCAGCAGCTTAGCGATTACAGGGGGCTCGGACAATGAGCAGTTCTTC.

J is TRBJ1-2 and V is TRBV5-6; 11 bases match TRBD1. The CDR3 consists of 14 residues. Germline V gene lookup returns CDR1 SGHDT and CDR2 YYEEEE. After removal of 4 bases from V and 3 bases from J, the junction contained 2 bases not matched to a gene. The CDR3 DNA reads TGTGCCAGCAGCGGGGGACAGGGGGACTATGGCTACACCTTC. Translation gives CASSGGQGDYGYTF.